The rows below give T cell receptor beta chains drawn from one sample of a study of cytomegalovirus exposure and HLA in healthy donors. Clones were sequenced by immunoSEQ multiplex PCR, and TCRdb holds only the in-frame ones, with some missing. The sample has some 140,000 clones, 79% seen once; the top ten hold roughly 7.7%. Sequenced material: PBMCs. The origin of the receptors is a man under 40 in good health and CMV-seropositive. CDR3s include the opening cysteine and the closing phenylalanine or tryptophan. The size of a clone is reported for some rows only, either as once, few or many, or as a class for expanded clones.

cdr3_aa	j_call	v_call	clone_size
CASSWRQGTDTQYF	TRBJ2-3	TRBV6-6	NA
CASSEQNSAGNTIYF	TRBJ1-3	TRBV6-4	NA
CAWTRGGNQPQHF	TRBJ1-5	TRBV30	NA
CASSFPSLNTEAFF	TRBJ1-1	TRBV13	NA
CSVVGGQGYTF	TRBJ1-2	TRBV29-1	NA
CASSLPRDRVFEQYF	TRBJ2-7	TRBV5-1	NA
CAWSLTGDKGGYTF	TRBJ1-2	TRBV30	NA
CASSLGHHQETQYF	TRBJ2-5	TRBV7-7	NA
CASSSRGTGELFF	TRBJ2-2	TRBV7-7	NA
CASSPPDKDQPQHF	TRBJ1-5	TRBV19	NA
CASSMDRAPNGYTF	TRBJ1-2	TRBV5-1	NA
CAWSVLSSGYTDTQYF	TRBJ2-3	TRBV30	few
CASAPTGYTEAFF	TRBJ1-1	TRBV25-1	once
CASSQAGEIGAFF	TRBJ1-1	TRBV27	NA
CASSDQAGDPTGELFF	TRBJ2-2	TRBV10-1	once
CAGSLGQSGNTIYF	TRBJ1-3	TRBV6-5	NA
CASSISLAGHTDTQYF	TRBJ2-3	TRBV19	NA
CASSFPPTYEQYF	TRBJ2-7	TRBV28	NA
CASSEGAGEKLFF	TRBJ1-4	TRBV9	NA
CASSQGGGGLVGTIYF	TRBJ1-3	TRBV4-3	NA
CASSLARDYEQYF	TRBJ2-7	TRBV5-1	NA
CASSLGGGFNTEAFF	TRBJ1-1	TRBV11-3	few
CASSLAFGTVSGNTIYF	TRBJ1-3	TRBV13	NA
CASSFQTSGNAEQYF	TRBJ2-7	TRBV28	NA
CASSLQGGYGYTF	TRBJ1-2	TRBV5-4	NA
CASSETGTGTSDEQYF	TRBJ2-7	TRBV4-2	NA
CASSLGPSSYEQYF	TRBJ2-7	TRBV5-1	few
CAWTAGRSTEAFF	TRBJ1-1	TRBV30	NA
CASSRGTSGREQFF	TRBJ2-1	TRBV9	NA
CASSEASGPRNEQFF	TRBJ2-1	TRBV2	NA
CASTTYIGTGGNSPLHF	TRBJ1-6	TRBV2	few
CASSPREANGELFF	TRBJ2-2	TRBV11-2	few
CASRGDRVNEKLFF	TRBJ1-4	TRBV27	NA
CASSFALGEQFF	TRBJ2-1	TRBV6-5	NA
CASRQGAGSNQPQHF	TRBJ1-5	TRBV5-1	NA
CASSPRGGGTNYGYTF	TRBJ1-2	TRBV18	NA
CASSLGSGLAGEQFF	TRBJ2-1	TRBV7-3	NA
CASSFLTGGDYGYTF	TRBJ1-2	TRBV5-1	NA
CASRVDRSTDTQYF	TRBJ2-3	TRBV27	NA
CASSQVGTSGAYEQYF	TRBJ2-7	TRBV4-2	few